This entry lists 32 T cell receptor beta chains sequenced from one sample in a study of blood T cell repertoires in COVID-19. Some clones are missing from TCRdb's copy, which holds only in-frame ones; the method was immunoSEQ multiplex PCR. The table shows roughly 340,000 clones, with about 87% occurring only once. Sequenced material: PBMCs or T cells enriched from blood (not recorded which). The source of these receptors is a man in his forties in a cohort exposed to, infected with or recovered from COVID-19 (not recorded which).

The chain carries TRBV11-2 and TRBJ2-7; TRBD2 matches at 9 bases. Per the germline V gene, CDR1 is SGHAT and CDR2 is FQNNGV. V was pared by 3 bases and J by 5 bases, with 14 bases of the junction left unmatched. CDR3 length: 17 residues. The CDR3 spells CASSLKTHSLAGDEQYF. The CDR3 bases are TGTGCCAGCAGCTTGAAAACCCACTCTTTAGCGGGAGACGAGCAGTACTTC.

This chain connects TRBV5-1 to TRBJ2-7, with TRBD2 matching 15 bases. The length of the CDR3 is 17 residues. Losses at the gene ends were 6 bases for V and 3 bases for J; bases not matched to a gene: 10. CDR1 is SGHRS, CDR2 YFSETQ, per germline. The CDR3 region has the DNA TGCGCCAGCAACCTGGGGAGGGGACTAGCGGGAGGCTACGAGCAGTACTTC. Its translation: CASNLGRGLAGGYEQYF.

The genes are TRBV13 and TRBJ1-1; 7 nucleotides match TRBD1. V lost 6 bases, J lost 3 bases, and 19 bases stayed unmatched. Per germline, CDR1 PRHDT and CDR2 FYEKMQ (reference sequence). This CDR3 spans 18 amino acids. CDR3 in amino acids: CASSSRLSGQQGYTEAFF. Written as DNA, the CDR3 is TGTGCCAGCAGTTCTCGGCTTTCGGGACAGCAAGGATACACTGAAGCTTTCTTT.

The V call is TRBV5-1, the J call TRBJ2-3; no clear D. The CDR3 covers 16 residues. V lost 0 bases to trimming and J lost 1 base, with 12 bases between them. Per the germline V gene, CDR1 is SGHRS and CDR2 is YFSETQ. CDR3 DNA: TGCGCCAGCAGCTTGGGAACCGCACGGGGCACAGATACGCAGTATTTT. This codes for CASSLGTARGTDTQYF.

The rearrangement links TRBV28 to TRBJ1-3; 7 bases align to TRBD1. Per the germline V gene, CDR1 is MDHEN and CDR2 is SYDVKM. There are 16 residues in the CDR3. Trimming at V came to 11 bases and at J to 5 bases, leaving 18 bases not matched to a gene. The DNA for the CDR3 is TGTGCCTCGGGTTCGGCAGGGGGTCTTAGGAGAAACACCATATATTTT. This translates into CASGSAGGLRRNTIYF.

The chain couples TRBV5-1 to TRBJ1-2; a possible D gene is TRBD1 (6 bases). Germline-derived CDR1 and CDR2 are SGHRS and YFSETQ. V was pared by 4 bases and J by 7 bases, with 17 bases between. The CDR3 is 14 amino acids. The CDR3 bases are TGCGCCAGCAGCGGTACCCAGGGGCAAGGTGGCTACACCTTC. It codes for CASSGTQGQGGYTF.

V usage is TRBV19 and J usage is TRBJ2-1, with 12 bases aligning to TRBD2. CDR3 size: 15 residues. The germline CDR1 and CDR2 sequences are LNHDA and SQIVND (reference sequence). V shed 5 bases, J shed 7 bases, and the junction held 6 bases outside the gene matches. CDR3 region: CASSARTSGNNEQFF. The CDR3 DNA is TGTGCCAGTAGTGCTCGGACTAGCGGGAATAATGAGCAGTTCTTC. Complete variable domain (other parts from reference TRBV19 and TRBJ2-1): DGGITQSPKYLFRKEGQNVTLSCEQNLNHDAMYWYRQDPGQGLRLIYYSQIVNDFQKGDIAEGYSVSREKKESFPLTVTSAQKNPTAFYLCASSARTSGNNEQFFGPGTRLTVL.

This rearrangement joins TRBV4-1 to TRBJ1-1, with a tentative D call TRBD1 (5 bases). The CDR3 runs to 13 residues. Germline-derived CDR1 and CDR2 are MGHRA and YSYEKL. The V end lost 4 bases, the J end lost 7 bases, and 13 bases lay between the germline ends. DNA of the CDR3: TGCGCCAGCAGCCGCGGGGGGATTCTTGAAGCTTTCTTT. It is translated as CASSRGGILEAFF.

The genes are TRBV27 and TRBJ2-3, with 13 bases fitting TRBD2. This CDR3 comprises 16 residues. After removal of 8 bases from V and 3 bases from J, the junction contained 8 bases not matched to a gene. In germline, CDR1 is MNHEY, CDR2 SMNVEV (reference sequence). The CDR3 DNA reads TGTGCCAGCGCACTAGCGGGAGGGCCGGGTACAGATACGCAGTATTTT. This encodes CASALAGGPGTDTQYF.

The chain is built from TRBV30 and TRBJ1-5, with D uncertain. V dropped 2 bases and J dropped 2 bases, with 16 bases sitting between them. CDR1 and CDR2 (germline): GTSNPN, SVGIG (reference sequence). The CDR3 length is 16 residues. CDR3 nucleotides: TGTGCCTGGAGTCCACGTGCCTTCCGGGGCAATCAGCCCCAGCATTTT. It specifies CAWSPRAFRGNQPQHF. Full variable domain (outside the CDR3, taken from reference TRBV30 and TRBJ1-5): SQTIHQWPATLVQPVGSPLSLECTVEGTSNPNLYWYRQAAGRGLQLLFYSVGIGQISSEVPQNLSASRPQDRQFILSSKKLLLSDSGFYLCAWSPRAFRGNQPQHFGDGTRLSIL.

This rearrangement joins TRBV19 to TRBJ2-2; 7 nucleotides line up with TRBD2. There are 16 residues in the CDR3. V trimming: 2 bases; J trimming: 8 bases; junction bases outside the gene matches: 11. Germline CDR1 is LNHDA and CDR2 is SQIVND (reference sequence). The DNA for the CDR3 is TGTGCCAGTAGTATAAGAGGGAGGGGCGCTGAGGGGGAGCTGTTTTTT. Translating it yields CASSIRGRGAEGELFF.

This clone was counted a few times. V and J are TRBV3-1 (or the pseudogene TRBV3-2) and TRBJ2-1, with 10 bases aligning to TRBD2. The CDR3 runs to 16 residues. The V gene's germline CDR1 is LGHDT and CDR2 YNNKEL (reference sequence). V trimming: 4 bases; J trimming: 9 bases; junction bases outside the gene matches: 12. This CDR3 reads CASSRPRAGGPSEQFF. CDR3 coding DNA: TGTGCCAGCAGCCGCCCCAGAGCGGGAGGGCCCTCTGAGCAGTTCTTC.

Worth noting for this clone: A read error may account for a junction end that differs from germline. The sample holds other DNA sequences that translate to the same CDR3. The chain couples TRBV3-1 (or the pseudogene TRBV3-2) to TRBJ1-4, with 8 bases that match TRBD1. The CDR3 sequence is 15 residues long. Germline lookup yields CDR1 LGHDT and CDR2 YNNKEL (reference sequence). The CDR3 spells CASSQGQGPNEKLFF. DNA for the CDR3: TGTGCCAGCAGTCAAGGACAGGGACCTAATGAAAAACTGTTTTTT.

This clone was recorded only once. The J gene is TRBJ1-5, the V gene TRBV28, with D possibly matching TRBD1 (6 bases). The CDR3 loop spans 15 amino acids. Trimming removed 6 bases at V and 2 bases at J, with 14 bases between. Germline V gene sequence: CDR1 MDHEN, CDR2 SYDVKM. The CDR3 loop is CASRNQGRGNQPQHF. The CDR3 nucleotides read TGTGCCAGCAGGAATCAGGGGAGAGGCAATCAGCCCCAGCATTTT.

The chain is built from TRBV5-5 and TRBJ1-2; tentatively, D is TRBD1 (6 bases). Germline V CDR1 and CDR2: SGHKS, YYEKEE (reference sequence). V dropped 0 bases and J dropped 0 bases, with 6 bases sitting between them. The CDR3 has 14 residues. CDR3 sequence reads: CASSLGTANYGYTF. CDR3 DNA sequence: TGTGCCAGCAGCTTGGGGACAGCTAACTATGGCTACACCTTC.

V gene TRBV5-1 combines with J gene TRBJ1-4; 11 bases are shared with TRBD1. CDR3 size: 18 residues. Trimming cost V 4 bases and J 0 bases; bases outside gene matches: 8. Per the germline V gene, CDR1 is SGHRS and CDR2 is YFSETQ. In DNA form, the CDR3 reads TGCGCCAGCAGCATAAAACCGGGACAGGGGGCAACTAATGAAAAACTGTTTTTT. Its protein is CASSIKPGQGATNEKLFF.

The J gene is TRBJ1-1, the V gene TRBV29-1, with D unclear. CDR1 and CDR2 (germline): SQVTM, ANQGSEA. This CDR3 is built from 10 residues. Trimming shortened V by 3 bases and J by 7 bases, and 6 bases separated the two germline ends. In nucleotides, the CDR3 is TGCAGCGTTGATACCAGTGAAGCTTTCTTT. Its protein product is CSVDTSEAFF.

J is TRBJ1-1 and V is TRBV7-9; possibly TRBD1 for D (6 bases). CDR1 SEHNR and CDR2 FQNEAQ come from the germline V gene (reference sequence). Trimming removed 6 bases at V and 1 base at J, with 15 bases between. The CDR3 has 15 residues. The CDR3 region is CASSFRTVSNTEAFF. Written as DNA, the CDR3 is TGTGCCAGCAGTTTCCGGACAGTTTCGAACACTGAAGCTTTCTTT.

V is TRBV5-1 and J is TRBJ2-5; D uncertain. V lost 4 bases, J lost 4 bases, and 17 bases lay in between. CDR3 length equals 15 residues. Germline assignment: CDR1 SGHRS and CDR2 YFSETQ. The CDR3 reads CASSPLGPTGETQYF. For the CDR3, the DNA is TGCGCCAGCAGCCCTTTGGGTCCTACGGGAGAGACCCAGTACTTC.

This clone was picked up one time. This chain uses TRBV5-8 with TRBJ2-7, with D possibly TRBD1 on 5 matching bases. V was cut by 6 bases and J by 5 bases, with 18 bases left in between. From germline, CDR1 is SGHTS and CDR2 YDEGEE. The CDR3 consists of 14 residues. The CDR3 region has the DNA TGTGCCAGCATCCGCCCCAGGGTTCGCAACGAGCAGTACTTC. Its translation: CASIRPRVRNEQYF.

The chain combines TRBV11-3 with TRBJ2-1, with D unclear. Germline V gene data show CDR1 as SGHNT and CDR2 as YENEEA. The V gene lost 1 base and the J gene lost 4 bases, with 5 bases spanning the gap. The CDR3 length is 13 residues. CDR3 sequence (DNA): TGTGCCAGCAGCTTAGCGGAGTACAATGAGCAGTTCTTC. Amino acid sequence: CASSLAEYNEQFF.

The chain couples TRBV30 to TRBJ2-5, with 7 bases fitting TRBD2. In germline, CDR1 is GTSNPN, CDR2 SVGIG (reference sequence). The CDR3 runs 16 residues. Trimming took 2 bases from V and 1 from J; bases not matched to a gene: 10. The chain's CDR3 is CAWSLTRGSSQETQYF. The CDR3 nucleotides are TGTGCCTGGAGTTTGACGCGGGGGAGCTCCCAAGAGACCCAGTACTTC.

The V call is TRBV2, the J call TRBJ1-3; no firm D call. This CDR3 is built from 17 residues. Trimming shortened V by 0 bases and J by 0 bases, and 12 bases separated the two germline ends. Looked up from germline, CDR1 is SNHLY and CDR2 is FYNNEI. CDR3 region: CASSEALWRSSGNTIYF. DNA for the CDR3: TGTGCCAGCAGTGAAGCGCTTTGGCGGAGCTCTGGAAACACCATATATTTT.

V and J are TRBV19 and TRBJ2-7, with D possibly matching TRBD1 (6 bases). The CDR3 extends over 14 amino acids. The germline V gene has CDR1 LNHDA and CDR2 SQIVND (reference sequence). V was clipped by 6 bases and J by 0 bases, with 12 bases between them. The CDR3 DNA reads TGTGCCAGTAGCGGACAGATTAGCTCCTACGAGCAGTACTTC. Translation: CASSGQISSYEQYF.

The chain has TRBV4-2 and TRBJ1-2; no definite D call. The germline V gene encodes CDR1 LGHNA and CDR2 YNFKEQ. The length of the CDR3 is 16 residues. Trimming stripped 0 bases from V and 0 bases from J, with 11 bases between. CDR3 sequence (DNA): TGTGCCAGCAGCCAAGATGTCCCTTCCTCTAACTATGGCTACACCTTC. Its protein product is CASSQDVPSSNYGYTF.

This rearrangement joins TRBV30 to TRBJ1-2; D not resolved. V was shortened by 5 bases and J by 0 bases, with 19 bases between the two germline ends. In germline, CDR1 is GTSNPN, CDR2 SVGIG (reference sequence). This CDR3 has 16 amino acids. The CDR3 protein is CAWENAGLTTNYGYTF. The CDR3 nucleotides are TGTGCCTGGGAGAACGCCGGACTAACAACTAACTATGGCTACACCTTC.

The chain carries TRBV19 and TRBJ2-1; 8 bases line up with TRBD1. V was clipped by 7 bases and J by 4 bases; unmatched bases: 6. This CDR3 spans 14 amino acids. Germline assignment: CDR1 LNHDA and CDR2 SQIVND (reference sequence). The CDR3 loop is CASTGQAQYNEQFF. CDR3 DNA sequence: TGTGCCAGTACGGGACAGGCCCAATACAATGAGCAGTTCTTC.

V is TRBV11-2 and J is TRBJ1-2; 10 bases line up with TRBD1. From germline, CDR1 is SGHAT and CDR2 FQNNGV. The ends lost 3 bases at V and 6 bases at J; junction bases unmatched: 4. The CDR3 length is 14 residues. CDR3 DNA sequence: TGTGCCAGCAGCTTTGACAGGGGGCTTGATGGCTACACCTTC. Amino acids: CASSFDRGLDGYTF. Complete variable domain (other parts from reference TRBV11-2 and TRBJ1-2): EAGVAQSPRYKIIEKRQSVAFWCNPISGHATLYWYQQILGQGPKLLIQFQNNGVVDDSQLPKDRFSAERLKGVDSTLKIQPAKLEDSAVYLCASSFDRGLDGYTFGSGTRLTVV.

V is TRBV2 and J is TRBJ2-5; 7 nucleotides align to TRBD1. Germline CDR1 is SNHLY and CDR2 is FYNNEI. Losses at the gene ends were 7 bases for V and 5 bases for J; bases not matched to a gene: 10. The CDR3 consists of 14 residues. This CDR3 reads CASKRDSRYETQYF. As DNA, the CDR3 is TGTGCCAGCAAACGGGACAGTCGGTACGAGACCCAGTACTTC.

CDR3 sequence: CASSNQGAREKLFF. Here the CDR3 DNA reads TGTGCCAGCAGTAACCAGGGGGCGAGAGAAAAACTGTTTTTT. The J gene is TRBJ1-4, the V gene TRBV27; 8 positions agree with TRBD1. Looked up from germline, CDR1 is MNHEY and CDR2 is SMNVEV (reference sequence). Trimming removed 5 bases from V and 8 bases from J; junction bases left unmatched: 7. The CDR3 length is 14 residues.

This chain joins TRBV10-1 and TRBJ2-5; D is possibly TRBD2 (5 bases). The CDR3 spans 13 residues. Between the trimmed V and J ends, which lost 5 bases and 5 bases, there was a span of 12 bases. Germline V lookup: CDR1 WNHNN, CDR2 SYGVQD (reference sequence). The CDR3, as DNA: TGCGCCAGCAGTACGGCAGGCGGGGAGACCCAGTACTTC. It is translated as CASSTAGGETQYF.

The CDR3 nucleotides read TGTGCCAGCTATCAAGCGGGAGGGCTAGGCGAGCAGTACTTC. Encoded protein: CASYQAGGLGEQYF. The J gene is TRBJ2-7, the V gene TRBV28; 10 bases match TRBD2. The V gene's germline CDR1 is MDHEN and CDR2 SYDVKM. This CDR3 is built from 14 residues. V shed 8 bases, J shed 6 bases, and the junction held 10 bases outside the gene matches.